Presented here are 11 T cell receptor beta chains from one specimen sequenced in a study of shared clonotypes between healthy human individuals. The assay was immunoSEQ multiplex PCR, and TCRdb's table has in-frame clones only and misses some. The sample shows some 1 million clones, 75% of them seen only once. Material for sequencing was memory CD4+ T cells sorted from blood. Documented subset: CD45RA-negative fraction. These receptors came from a man between 18 and 35 years old in good health.

V and J are TRBV4-3 and TRBJ2-1; D is possibly TRBD2 (6 bases). Between the trimmed V and J ends, which lost 1 base and 4 bases, there was a span of 11 bases. This CDR3 region has 15 residues. Germline CDR1 reads LGHNA; CDR2 reads YSLEER. This chain's CDR3 is CASSQAGLSYNEQFF. The CDR3 DNA sequence: TGCGCCAGCAGCCAAGCGGGACTGTCATACAATGAGCAGTTCTTC.

This clone was observed a few times. V gene TRBV6-4 combines with J gene TRBJ1-1; D perhaps matches TRBD1 (5 bases). CDR1 and CDR2 (germline): MRHNA, SNTAGT. V lost 3 bases and J lost 4, with 12 bases in between. The CDR3 length is 14 residues. The CDR3 here is CASSEFPGGTEAFF. In nucleotides, the CDR3 is TGTGCCAGCAGTGAATTTCCGGGGGGCACTGAAGCTTTCTTT.

The chain combines TRBV2 with TRBJ2-7, with D perhaps TRBD2 (6 bases). This CDR3 has 13 residues. V lost 11 bases and J lost 2, with 16 bases in between. The V gene's germline CDR1 is SNHLY and CDR2 FYNNEI. The CDR3 region has the DNA TGTGCCGCCGCCGCGTGGGGGGCCTACGAGCAGTACTTC. Protein sequence: CAAAAWGAYEQYF.

This clone was recorded a few times. This sample includes further DNA sequences coding for the same CDR3. The J gene is TRBJ2-1, the V gene TRBV30, with D tentatively TRBD2 (5 bases). Trimming removed 2 bases at V and 1 base at J, with 12 bases between. Germline V lookup: CDR1 GTSNPN, CDR2 SVGIG (reference sequence). The CDR3 consists of 15 residues. The CDR3 bases are TGTGCCTGGAGTCGCCTAGCTGGGTCCTACAATGAGCAGTTCTTC. This encodes CAWSRLAGSYNEQFF. The whole variable domain, remainder taken from reference TRBV30 and TRBJ2-1, is SQTIHQWPATLVQPVGSPLSLECTVEGTSNPNLYWYRQAAGRGLQLLFYSVGIGQISSEVPQNLSASRPQDRQFILSSKKLLLSDSGFYLCAWSRLAGSYNEQFFGPGTRLTVL.

The CDR3 DNA reads TGTGCCAGTAAAGACAGGGGGGGGTCACCCCTCCACTTT. This sequence encodes CASKDRGGSPLHF. V is TRBV19 and J is TRBJ1-6; 9 bases match TRBD1. CDR1 and CDR2 from the germline V gene are LNHDA and SQIVND (reference sequence). V was clipped by 7 bases and J by 10 bases; unmatched bases: 5. This CDR3 spans 13 amino acids.

The chain links TRBV10-1 to TRBJ1-1; 8 bases align to TRBD1. Germline V gene data show CDR1 as WNHNN and CDR2 as SYGVQD (reference sequence). Trimming removed 4 bases from V and 1 base from J; junction bases left unmatched: 14. The CDR3 runs 18 residues. Here the CDR3 DNA reads TGCGCCAGCAGTGGGTCGGGCAGGGGGCCTTCGTCGAACACTGAAGCTTTCTTT. Translated: CASSGSGRGPSSNTEAFF.

The chain employs TRBV19 and TRBJ1-2, with D possibly matching TRBD1 (6 bases). Germline V gene sequence: CDR1 LNHDA, CDR2 SQIVND (reference sequence). V gave up 3 bases and J gave up 5 bases, with 10 bases separating them. The CDR3 sequence is 13 residues long. Here the CDR3 reads CASSIAGVYGYTF. Here the CDR3 DNA reads TGTGCCAGTAGTATCGCAGGGGTATATGGCTACACCTTC.

This clone was observed a single time. This chain links TRBV11-2 with TRBJ2-1; the match to TRBD2 covers 13 bases. The germline CDR1 and CDR2 sequences are SGHAT and FQNNGV. J gave up 10 bases and V 1 base, and 4 bases lay outside the gene matches. The CDR3 contains 15 residues. The CDR3 DNA sequence: TGTGCCAGCAGCTTAGGACTAGCGGGAGGACGAGAGCAGTTCTTC. This sequence encodes CASSLGLAGGREQFF. The full variable domain, with the rest looked up from reference TRBV11-2 and TRBJ2-1, is EAGVAQSPRYKIIEKRQSVAFWCNPISGHATLYWYQQILGQGPKLLIQFQNNGVVDDSQLPKDRFSAERLKGVDSTLKIQPAKLEDSAVYLCASSLGLAGGREQFFGPGTRLTVL.

V and J are TRBV4-1 and TRBJ2-2; D is possibly TRBD2 (6 bases). This CDR3 is 17 amino acids long. Germline CDR1 reads MGHRA; CDR2 reads YSYEKL. The germline V and J ends were trimmed by 0 bases and 5 bases, with 16 bases remaining between them. CDR3 nucleotide sequence: TGCGCCAGCAGCCAAGAACTAGCAGTTTATTGGACCGGGGAGCTGTTTTTT. It translates to CASSQELAVYWTGELFF.

CDR3 DNA sequence: TGTGCCAGCGCCGGACAGGGGAATTCACCCCTCCACTTT. It codes for CASAGQGNSPLHF. The chain couples TRBV7-2 to TRBJ1-6, with 9 bases lining up with TRBD1. The CDR3 has 13 amino acids. CDR1 is SGHTA, CDR2 FQGNSA, per germline. J lost 7 bases, V lost 8 bases, and 3 bases had no gene match.

The chain employs TRBV11-2 and TRBJ1-5, with D possibly being TRBD1 (5 bases). The CDR3 totals 16 residues. The V gene lost 2 bases and the J gene lost 0 bases, with 11 bases spanning the gap. CDR1 is SGHAT, CDR2 FQNNGV, per germline. The chain's CDR3 is CASSLIRGYSNQPQHF. CDR3 DNA: TGTGCCAGCAGCTTAATTAGGGGTTATAGCAATCAGCCCCAGCATTTT.